This T cell receptor beta chain stems from a study of T cells after yellow fever vaccination. Study findings and constraints: Subsequent booster samples again held most clones from primary vaccination (roughly 96% CD4, roughly 90% CD8).

CDR3 length equals 12 residues. V was pared by 9 bases and J by 2 bases, with 2 bases of the junction left unmatched. As TCR cDNA was made by 5'RACE template switching, a universal primer site and UMIs were added. Via MiXCR, TCRdb re-called the 5' RACE reads, giving one row per CDR3 protein. The sample lists hundreds of thousands of distinct CDR3 sequences; about 8.7% were seen once. As concerns this clonotype: Its antigen is as yet unknown.

The chain uses TRBV12-3 or TRBV12-4 and TRBJ2-3; TRBD2 aligns across 7 bases. The TCR comes from a young man who received the YFV17D yellow fever vaccine. Sample: PBMCs, taken on the day of the first yellow fever vaccination. The chain's CDR3 is CASRGVTDTQYF. The CDR3 coding sequence is TGTGCCAGTCGGGGGGTCACAGATACGCAGTATTTT.